This T cell receptor (beta chain) came from a study of blood T cell repertoires in COVID-19. As processed by the authors: Reference gene primer amplification yielded estimated nucleated cell counts. Method: immunoSEQ multiplex PCR; TCRdb's copy keeps in-frame clones and lacks some. V, J and clone size derive from that table, while D and trimming were established from the DNA sequence. The repertoire holds roughly 200,000 clones, with 88% as singletons. The CDR3 runs to 13 residues. The V gene lost 2 bases and the J gene lost 10 bases, with 12 bases spanning the gap. Germline V gene sequence: CDR1 KGHSH, CDR2 LQKENI. Participants reported their clinical history, and cohort assignment relied on those reports.

The specimen was PBMCs or T cells enriched from blood (not recorded which). The chain has TRBV18 and TRBJ1-5, with unresolved D. The sequence came from a woman aged 25 to 39 who had recovered from COVID-19. The CDR3 here is CASSPGLAEPQHF. The DNA of the CDR3 is TGTGCCAGCTCACCAGGTCTGGCGGAACCCCAGCATTTT.